The sequence of this TCR beta chain was determined in a study of blood T cell repertoires in COVID-19. At the level of the study: Material from acute and convalescent COVID-19 was sourced from the United States, Italy and Spain. T cells, B-cell-depleted T cells, or PBMCs provided the cDNA or gDNA that served as material.

The germline V gene has CDR1 SGHAT and CDR2 FQNNGV. V lost 1 base to trimming and J lost 5 bases; unmatched junction nucleotides: 8. The CDR3 extends over 17 amino acids. In the original processing: Amplified reference gene primers provided the basis for estimating nucleated cell counts. Libraries were prepared by immunoSEQ multiplex PCR; TCRdb keeps only in-frame clonotypes and omits some of them. D and trimming come from the DNA, and the V and J calls and clone size come from that table. The profile shows 330,000 or so clones, approximately 86% of them singletons. This sequence was found in a man aged 25-45 years with COVID-19, enrolled during active disease. The sequenced sample consisted of peripheral blood. V gene TRBV11-2 combines with J gene TRBJ2-1; 10 bases match TRBD2. The CDR3 coding sequence is TGTGCCAGCAGCTTAGCTCCTGGGAGCGGGAGGGACAATGAGCAGTTCTTC. Its translation is CASSLAPGSGRDNEQFF.